The rows below give T cell receptor beta chains drawn from one sample of a study of T cells in Graves' hyperthyroidism and ophthalmopathy. In TCRdb, the multiplex PCR reads were re-called with MiXCR into one record per CDR3 protein. The sample carries 470,000 or so distinct CDR3 sequences, less than 25% recorded once. Sequenced sample: blood. Receptors were obtained from a man between 18 and 29 years old with Graves' hyperthyroidism. Both conserved end residues are part of each CDR3. A D gene is named only where the DNA matches it firmly. Where a row states a size, it is once, few, many or the class of an expanded clone; other rows omit it.

V gene: TRBV2
clone size: many
D gene: NA
CDR3 length: 13
J gene: TRBJ2-5
CDR3 protein: CASSMRAAETQYF
CDR3 DNA: TGTGCCAGCAGTATGAGGGCAGCGGAGACCCAGTACTTC

V gene: TRBV19
clone size: many
D gene: TRBD1
CDR3 length: 14
J gene: TRBJ2-2
CDR3 protein: CASSTGQATGELFF
CDR3 DNA: TGTGCCAGTAGTACCGGACAGGCTACCGGGGAGCTGTTTTTT

V gene: TRBV29-1
clone size: NA
D gene: TRBD1
CDR3 length: 12
J gene: TRBJ1-2
CDR3 protein: CSVVGTGEGYTF
CDR3 DNA: TGCAGCGTTGTGGGGACAGGGGAGGGCTACACCTTC

V gene: TRBV7-2
clone size: many
D gene: NA
CDR3 length: 15
J gene: TRBJ1-2
CDR3 protein: CASSSYRERAYGYTF
CDR3 DNA: TGTGCCAGCAGCTCCTACAGGGAAAGGGCGTATGGCTACACCTTC

V gene: TRBV25-1
clone size: many
D gene: NA
CDR3 length: 13
J gene: TRBJ1-1
CDR3 protein: CASSLTDNTEAFF
CDR3 DNA: TGTGCCAGCAGTCTGACAGACAACACTGAAGCTTTCTTT

V gene: TRBV5-1
clone size: many
D gene: NA
CDR3 length: 15
J gene: TRBJ1-1
CDR3 protein: CASSHGLLKGTEAFF
CDR3 DNA: TGCGCCAGCAGCCATGGACTCCTGAAGGGCACTGAAGCTTTCTTT

V gene: TRBV30
clone size: many
D gene: NA
CDR3 length: 12
J gene: TRBJ1-3
CDR3 protein: CAWSVYGNTIYF
CDR3 DNA: TGTGCCTGGAGTGTATATGGAAACACCATATATTTT

V gene: TRBV6-2/TRBV6-3
clone size: many
D gene: NA
CDR3 length: 15
J gene: TRBJ1-5
CDR3 protein: CASSYGVSTGQPQHF
CDR3 DNA: TGTGCCAGCAGTTACGGAGTATCGACCGGTCAGCCCCAGCATTTT

V gene: TRBV29-1
clone size: NA
D gene: NA
CDR3 length: 16
J gene: TRBJ1-5
CDR3 protein: CSVIVGAPNSNQPQHF
CDR3 DNA: TGCAGCGTTATAGTCGGGGCGCCTAATAGCAATCAGCCCCAGCATTTT

V gene: TRBV19
clone size: many
D gene: NA
CDR3 length: 13
J gene: TRBJ2-7
CDR3 protein: CASSITGKAEQYF
CDR3 DNA: TGTGCCAGTAGTATAACAGGAAAGGCCGAGCAGTACTTC

V gene: TRBV6-1
clone size: many
D gene: NA
CDR3 length: 15
J gene: TRBJ2-2
CDR3 protein: CASSELAGHGGELFF
CDR3 DNA: TGTGCCAGCAGTGAGCTCGCGGGGCACGGCGGGGAGCTGTTTTTT

V gene: TRBV2
clone size: many
D gene: NA
CDR3 length: 13
J gene: TRBJ1-1
CDR3 protein: CASDETGYTEAFF
CDR3 DNA: TGTGCCAGCGACGAAACAGGGTACACTGAAGCTTTCTTT

V gene: TRBV15
clone size: NA
D gene: NA
CDR3 length: 12
J gene: TRBJ1-2
CDR3 protein: CATSRAGVGYTF
CDR3 DNA: TGTGCCACCAGCAGGGCAGGGGTTGGCTACACCTTC

V gene: TRBV2
clone size: many
D gene: TRBD2
CDR3 length: 15
J gene: TRBJ2-7
CDR3 protein: CASSEETSGLYEQYF
CDR3 DNA: TGTGCCAGCAGTGAAGAGACTAGCGGGCTTTACGAGCAGTACTTC

V gene: TRBV6-1
clone size: few
D gene: NA
CDR3 length: 15
J gene: TRBJ2-7
CDR3 protein: CASSSNWDFSYEQYF
CDR3 DNA: TGTGCCAGCAGCTCGAACTGGGACTTCTCCTACGAGCAGTACTTC

V gene: TRBV5-1
clone size: NA
D gene: NA
CDR3 length: 16
J gene: TRBJ1-5
CDR3 protein: CASSLTGSFSNQPQHF
CDR3 DNA: TGCGCCAGCAGCTTGACAGGGTCATTTAGCAATCAGCCCCAGCATTTT

V gene: TRBV12-3/TRBV12-4
clone size: NA
D gene: TRBD2
CDR3 length: 14
J gene: TRBJ2-7
CDR3 protein: CASRRGTSEDEQYF
CDR3 DNA: TGTGCCAGCAGACGGGGGACTAGCGAAGACGAGCAGTACTTC

V gene: TRBV20-1
clone size: many
D gene: NA
CDR3 length: 14
J gene: TRBJ2-7
CDR3 protein: CSASSVYPRDEQYF
CDR3 DNA: TGCAGTGCTAGTTCCGTCTACCCAAGGGACGAGCAGTACTTC

V gene: TRBV2
clone size: many
D gene: NA
CDR3 length: 13
J gene: TRBJ1-2
CDR3 protein: CASSVTGAPGYTF
CDR3 DNA: TGTGCCAGCAGTGTAACGGGAGCCCCTGGCTACACCTTC

V gene: TRBV4-1
clone size: many
D gene: TRBD1
CDR3 length: 15
J gene: TRBJ1-2
CDR3 protein: CASSKDRAINYGYTF
CDR3 DNA: TGCGCCAGCAGCAAGGACAGGGCTATCAACTATGGCTACACCTTC

V gene: TRBV20-1
clone size: NA
D gene: TRBD1
CDR3 length: 13
J gene: TRBJ1-2
CDR3 protein: CSARDRGLDGYTF
CDR3 DNA: TGCAGTGCTAGGGACAGGGGGCTGGATGGCTACACCTTC

V gene: TRBV28
clone size: NA
D gene: TRBD2
CDR3 length: 16
J gene: TRBJ2-5
CDR3 protein: CASSSPTSGSYETQYF
CDR3 DNA: TGTGCCAGCAGTTCCCCCACTAGCGGGAGTTATGAGACCCAGTACTTC

V gene: TRBV28
clone size: few
D gene: TRBD1
CDR3 length: 16
J gene: TRBJ2-7
CDR3 protein: CASSSPSGTEVYEQYF
CDR3 DNA: TGTGCCAGCAGTTCTCCTTCCGGGACAGAAGTTTACGAGCAGTACTTC

V gene: TRBV6-1
clone size: many
D gene: TRBD2
CDR3 length: 13
J gene: TRBJ2-7
CDR3 protein: CASSERGVYEQYF
CDR3 DNA: TGTGCCAGCAGTGAACGGGGGGTCTACGAGCAGTACTTC

V gene: TRBV4-1
clone size: NA
D gene: NA
CDR3 length: 15
J gene: TRBJ1-1
CDR3 protein: CASSQEAARNTEAFF
CDR3 DNA: TGCGCCAGCAGCCAAGAAGCGGCAAGGAACACTGAAGCTTTCTTT

V gene: TRBV27
clone size: many
D gene: TRBD1
CDR3 length: 15
J gene: TRBJ2-7
CDR3 protein: CASSLATGGPYEQYF
CDR3 DNA: TGTGCCAGCAGTTTAGCGACAGGGGGCCCCTACGAGCAGTACTTC

V gene: TRBV4-1
clone size: few
D gene: NA
CDR3 length: 19
J gene: TRBJ2-7
CDR3 protein: CASSQKPPSLSGGGYEQYF
CDR3 DNA: TGCGCCAGCAGCCAAAAACCTCCCTCCTTGTCAGGTGGGGGCTACGAGCAGTACTTC

V gene: TRBV25-1
clone size: many
D gene: TRBD1
CDR3 length: 21
J gene: TRBJ2-6
CDR3 protein: CASSGRQAWAGGFTGANVLTF
CDR3 DNA: TGTGCCAGCAGTGGGCGACAAGCTTGGGCAGGGGGCTTCACTGGGGCCAACGTCCTGACTTTC

V gene: TRBV4-2
clone size: NA
D gene: NA
CDR3 length: 16
J gene: TRBJ2-1
CDR3 protein: CASSQGELRTYNEQFF
CDR3 DNA: TGTGCCAGCAGCCAAGGGGAACTCCGAACCTACAATGAGCAGTTCTTC

V gene: TRBV2
clone size: many
D gene: NA
CDR3 length: 15
J gene: TRBJ1-5
CDR3 protein: CASSELRQSNQPQHF
CDR3 DNA: TGTGCCAGCAGTGAACTTCGGCAGAGCAATCAGCCCCAGCATTTT

V gene: TRBV20-1
clone size: many
D gene: NA
CDR3 length: 14
J gene: TRBJ1-5
CDR3 protein: CRDQDPKSNQPQHF
CDR3 DNA: TGCAGGGACCAGGACCCCAAAAGCAATCAGCCCCAGCATTTT

V gene: TRBV7-2
clone size: many
D gene: TRBD2
CDR3 length: 14
J gene: TRBJ2-5
CDR3 protein: CASSFRLAEETQYF
CDR3 DNA: TGTGCCAGCAGCTTCCGACTAGCGGAAGAGACCCAGTACTTC

V gene: TRBV6-4
clone size: many
D gene: NA
CDR3 length: 17
J gene: TRBJ2-2
CDR3 protein: CASTQDRTASNTGELFF
CDR3 DNA: TGTGCCAGCACCCAAGACCGGACCGCTTCGAACACCGGGGAGCTGTTTTTT

V gene: TRBV28
clone size: NA
D gene: NA
CDR3 length: 12
J gene: TRBJ1-2
CDR3 protein: CASQGDVEGYTF
CDR3 DNA: TGTGCCAGCCAAGGGGACGTTGAGGGCTACACCTTC

V gene: TRBV5-4
clone size: NA
D gene: NA
CDR3 length: 15
J gene: TRBJ1-1
CDR3 protein: CASTVGGLMNTEAFF
CDR3 DNA: TGTGCCAGCACCGTTGGGGGGTTAATGAACACTGAAGCTTTCTTT

V gene: TRBV28
clone size: many
D gene: NA
CDR3 length: 13
J gene: TRBJ2-7
CDR3 protein: CASSFMGSYEQYF
CDR3 DNA: TGTGCCAGCAGTTTCATGGGCTCCTACGAGCAGTACTTC

V gene: TRBV19
clone size: few
D gene: NA
CDR3 length: 14
J gene: TRBJ2-7
CDR3 protein: CASSIDQHRYEQYF
CDR3 DNA: TGTGCCAGTAGTATAGATCAGCACCGCTACGAGCAGTACTTC

V gene: TRBV15
clone size: NA
D gene: TRBD1
CDR3 length: 15
J gene: TRBJ1-1
CDR3 protein: CATSRSTGVSTEAFF
CDR3 DNA: TGTGCCACCAGCAGATCGACAGGGGTTAGCACTGAAGCTTTCTTT

V gene: TRBV27
clone size: many
D gene: NA
CDR3 length: 14
J gene: TRBJ2-7
CDR3 protein: CASSLSSLTYEQYF
CDR3 DNA: TGTGCCAGCAGTTTATCGAGTCTGACCTACGAGCAGTACTTC

V gene: TRBV7-2
clone size: many
D gene: NA
CDR3 length: 16
J gene: TRBJ1-5
CDR3 protein: CASKSLQAYSNQPQHF
CDR3 DNA: TGTGCCAGCAAATCACTACAGGCTTATAGCAATCAGCCCCAGCATTTT

V gene: TRBV12-3/TRBV12-4
clone size: NA
D gene: NA
CDR3 length: 13
J gene: TRBJ1-6
CDR3 protein: CASRRTGYSPLHF
CDR3 DNA: TGTGCCAGCAGGCGAACAGGGTATTCACCCCTCCACTTT

V gene: TRBV20-1
clone size: many
D gene: NA
CDR3 length: 14
J gene: TRBJ2-5
CDR3 protein: CSASPGTQQETQYF
CDR3 DNA: TGCAGTGCTAGTCCCGGGACCCAACAAGAGACCCAGTACTTC

V gene: TRBV28
clone size: many
D gene: NA
CDR3 length: 17
J gene: TRBJ1-1
CDR3 protein: CASSESWDFKGETEAFF
CDR3 DNA: TGTGCCAGCAGTGAAAGCTGGGACTTCAAAGGGGAGACTGAAGCTTTCTTT

V gene: TRBV30
clone size: NA
D gene: TRBD2
CDR3 length: 15
J gene: TRBJ2-2
CDR3 protein: CAWSALAGHTGELFF
CDR3 DNA: TGTGCCTGGAGTGCGCTAGCGGGGCACACCGGGGAGCTGTTTTTT

V gene: TRBV24-1
clone size: many
D gene: TRBD2
CDR3 length: 16
J gene: TRBJ2-1
CDR3 protein: CATSDPGLEGYNEQFF
CDR3 DNA: TGTGCCACCAGTGATCCCGGACTAGAAGGGTACAATGAGCAGTTCTTC

V gene: TRBV4-1
clone size: NA
D gene: NA
CDR3 length: 16
J gene: TRBJ1-5
CDR3 protein: CASSQEGGHSNQPQHF
CDR3 DNA: TGCGCCAGCAGCCAAGAAGGGGGGCATAGCAATCAGCCCCAGCATTTT

V gene: TRBV15
clone size: many
D gene: NA
CDR3 length: 13
J gene: TRBJ2-2
CDR3 protein: CATSRGAAGELFF
CDR3 DNA: TGTGCCACCAGTAGGGGGGCGGCCGGGGAGCTGTTTTTT

V gene: TRBV12-3/TRBV12-4
clone size: few
D gene: TRBD1
CDR3 length: 15
J gene: TRBJ2-7
CDR3 protein: CASSHRQGAPYEQYF
CDR3 DNA: TGTGCCAGCAGTCACAGACAGGGGGCCCCCTACGAGCAGTACTTC

V gene: TRBV19
clone size: many
D gene: NA
CDR3 length: 13
J gene: TRBJ1-2
CDR3 protein: CTSSIDGSSGYTF
CDR3 DNA: TGTACCAGTAGTATAGATGGCAGCTCTGGCTACACCTTC